Listed here is a single T cell receptor beta chain. Its cognate antigen is unknown. This record belongs to a study of vaccination effects on CD4 cells after COVID-19. Study-wide results and caveats: Within healthy vaccinees, only 1 of 255 vaccine-induced clones displayed cross-reactivity with common cold coronaviruses. The study enrolled few convalescent patients and sampled no early post-infection timepoints. After vaccination, at late timepoints, clones induced by infection and by vaccine contracted markedly.

Antigen-specific CD4+ T cells were first expanded with viral peptide pools by the ViraFEST assay and only then sequenced. With more than 9 days of culture completed, CD4+ T cells were isolated. Vaccine recipients lacked prior SARS-CoV-2 infection and had negative nucleocapsid antibodies. Fresh IL-2-containing medium replaced half the medium on days 3 and 7. Profiled with immunoSEQ multiplex PCR; TCRdb holds only in-frame clones, not every one. The table has about 65,000 clones, about 72% seen once. This clonotype was sampled from a human donor who received a COVID-19 vaccine. This specimen consisted of CD4+ T cells from PBMCs cultured with HCoV-NL63 spike peptides, obtained before COVID-19 vaccination.

Here the CDR3 DNA reads TGTGCCAGCAGCGCCGGGACTAGCGGGGGGTTCGTCTCCTACGAGCAGTACGTC. Translated, it gives CASSAGTSGGFVSYEQYV. The chain recombines TRBV11-2 with TRBJ2-7; 15 bases fit TRBD2. The J segment lost 0 bases and the V segment lost 5 bases, leaving 8 bases of the junction unmatched. Per germline, CDR1 SGHAT and CDR2 FQNNGV. This CDR3 has 18 residues.